What follows describes a single T cell receptor beta chain. Its antigen has not been determined. Within one base of it there is no much larger clone, and no base qualities were kept. This entry is derived from a study of Tregs in tolerant kidney transplant recipients (dated by TCRdb to 2018 to 2020). For the study in its entirety: Related donors were used in the transplants with nonmyeloablative bone marrow transplantation, and mixed chimerism was transient in the human trials. TCRbeta sequencing was used in the study to identify donor-specific regulatory T cells before combined kidney and bone marrow transplantation, and the identified cells were then tracked after transplant.

General conclusions and limits of the study: Because the PCR primers were changed over time for some patients, nucleotide-level comparison could not be performed across the samples from those patients. Donor-specific Treg expansion was found to exceed global Treg expansion in tolerant patients, suggesting antigen-driven rather than nonspecific expansion. Biological reproducibility was not directly addressed, though technical replication error appeared minimal. Because the study included only a small number of patients, the results must be confirmed in larger populations and under other immunosuppression protocols. Expanding Tregs with activated donor B cells appeared to identify the most biologically relevant and donor-specific TCRbeta repertoire.

The intended sense of this specimen's time point label: blood sample drawn before combined kidney and bone marrow transplant. Thawed PBMCs were FACS-sorted into unstimulated Tregs (CD4+CD25+CD127-), CD4+ non-Tregs (CD4+CD25-), CD4 cells and CD8 cells. Patients were several combined kidney and bone marrow transplant recipients from the ITN036ST trial, and only these trial subjects had samples available. Healthy control blood was processed to PBMCs with a Ficoll density gradient and then cryopreserved, whereas patient PBMCs were collected both before and after transplant. For TCRbeta CDR3 sequencing, genomic DNA from the sorted cells was extracted using the QIAGEN DNeasy Blood and Tissue Kit. Through immunoSEQ, high-throughput TCRbeta CDR3 sequencing was done commercially, including PCR amplification with internal controls and bias correction. On the authors' methods: Unique productive TCRbeta sequences were defined by CDR3 nucleotide sequence where primers matched, otherwise by CDR3 amino acid sequence with Vbeta and Jbeta genes. To correct sorting error, sequences shared between sorted populations at a frequency ratio of 2:1 or less were removed; the rest were assigned to the higher population. Donor-reactive sequences were defined as at least 5-fold expanded in CFSE-low cells versus unstimulated cells, with frequency of at least 0.01% in CFSE-low cells. Jensen-Shannon divergence, calculated on the top 100 TCRbeta sequences ranked by frequency, was used to quantify repertoire divergence. For samples with multiple sequencing runs, sorting error was corrected in each run separately before the runs were combined. TCRdb stores this immuneACCESS table with in-frame sequences only. Part of the clones is absent; in the studies checked, under half of the shortfall reflects unresolved V genes, and no reason is known for the rest. The DNA gave D and trimming, while V, J and clone size come from that table. The sample table contains 90,000 to 120,000 clones; only one count was recorded for about 90% of them. The top ten clonotypes cover approximately 0.35% of the sample.

The germline V gene (reference sequence) specifies SEHNR as CDR1 and FQNEAQ as CDR2. The CDR3 holds 15 amino acids from the cysteine to the phenylalanine. The read is trimmed to its CDR3 DNA, 45 bases read in frame from base 1. V gives up 5 bases and J gives up 0 bases, and the segment between their germline ends measures 12 bases. The chain is assembled from TRBV7-9 and TRBJ2-3; matching of 5 bases hints at TRBD2 as the D gene. The origin of this receptor is a human donor who received a combined kidney and bone marrow transplant. The starting material was CD4+ T cells from blood, obtained before the transplant. The nucleotide sequence reads TGTGCCAGCAGCCGCTTAGCGCGTAGCACAGATACGCAGTATTTT. Its coded protein is CASSRLARSTDTQYF.